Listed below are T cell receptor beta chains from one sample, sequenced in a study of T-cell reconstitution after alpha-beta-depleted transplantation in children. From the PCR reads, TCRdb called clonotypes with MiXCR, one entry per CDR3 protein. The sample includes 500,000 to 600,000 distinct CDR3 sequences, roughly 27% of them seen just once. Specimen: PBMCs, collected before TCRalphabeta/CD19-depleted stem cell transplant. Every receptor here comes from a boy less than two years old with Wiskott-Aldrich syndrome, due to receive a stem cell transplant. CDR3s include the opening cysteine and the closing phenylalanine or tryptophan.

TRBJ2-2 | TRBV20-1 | CSARGDFYTGELFF
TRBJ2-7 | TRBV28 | CASGILLYEQYF
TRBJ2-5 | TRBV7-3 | CASSLTLTETQYF
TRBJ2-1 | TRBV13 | CASSLALAGGSEQFF
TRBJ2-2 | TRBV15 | CATSRDRAEAGELFF
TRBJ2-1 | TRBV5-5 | CASSLDRTSGNIYNEQFF
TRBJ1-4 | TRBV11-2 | CASSSDWNEEKLFF
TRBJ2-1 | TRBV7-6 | CASSFLAGSVYNEQFF
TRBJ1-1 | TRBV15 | CATSSIGGTEAFF
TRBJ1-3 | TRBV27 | CASSPDLPGQGSGGNTIYF
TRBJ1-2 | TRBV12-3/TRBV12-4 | CASSLGGQGKDYGYTF
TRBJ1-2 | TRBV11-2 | CASSRAGGTGYTF
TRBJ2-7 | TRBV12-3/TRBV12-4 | CASSPTLESYEQYF
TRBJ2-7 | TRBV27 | CASSFRRQRYEQYF
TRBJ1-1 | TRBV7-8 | CASSLGRWEDTEAFF
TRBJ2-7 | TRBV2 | CASARTSGAGEQYF
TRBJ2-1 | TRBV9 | CASGAATSGIYNEQFF
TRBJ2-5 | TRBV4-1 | CASSPGVSRTQYF
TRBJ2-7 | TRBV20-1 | CSASQAGGSYEQYF
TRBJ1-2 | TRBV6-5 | CASSDQSGYTF
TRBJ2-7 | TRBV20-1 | CSAEGLAEGYEQYF
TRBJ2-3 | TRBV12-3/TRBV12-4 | CASSLITDTQYF
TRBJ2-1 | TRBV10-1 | CASSPFLRSSYNEQFF
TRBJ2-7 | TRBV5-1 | CASSLLGFEQYF
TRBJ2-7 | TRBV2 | CATGTAYEQYF
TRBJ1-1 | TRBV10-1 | CASSRSTAGEAFF
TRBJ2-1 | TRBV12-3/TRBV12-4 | CASSELAGGYNEQFF
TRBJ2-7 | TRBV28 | CASSASDRGADIYEQYF
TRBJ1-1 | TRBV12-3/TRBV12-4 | CASSLSPGQGNTEAFF
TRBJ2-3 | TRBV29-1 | CSAVPPGYDTQYF
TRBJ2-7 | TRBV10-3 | CAISSTGGSYEQYF
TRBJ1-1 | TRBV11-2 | CASSLGDRAMEAFF
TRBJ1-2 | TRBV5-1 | CASSLEGDYGYTF
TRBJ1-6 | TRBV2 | CASSEYRVRGLNSPLHF
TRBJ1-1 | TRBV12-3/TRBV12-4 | CASSYPYTEAFF
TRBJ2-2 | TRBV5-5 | CASSFRPHLGELFF
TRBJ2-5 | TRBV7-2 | CASSLGLHQETQYF
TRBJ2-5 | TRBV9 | CASSALAFIWETQYF
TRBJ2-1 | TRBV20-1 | CSARDLSGRITEQFF
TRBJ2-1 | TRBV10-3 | CAIRGTANNEQFF
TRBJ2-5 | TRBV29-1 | CSVATGVETQYF
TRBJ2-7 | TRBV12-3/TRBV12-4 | CASSLLGRTEQYF
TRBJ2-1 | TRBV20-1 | CSARVRFSYNEQFF
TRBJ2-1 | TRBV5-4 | CASSLGVLSYNEQFF
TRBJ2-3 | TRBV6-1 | CASSEKASRTDTQYF
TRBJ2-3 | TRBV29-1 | CSVADRNTQYF
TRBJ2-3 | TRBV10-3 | CAIRSRYTDTQYF